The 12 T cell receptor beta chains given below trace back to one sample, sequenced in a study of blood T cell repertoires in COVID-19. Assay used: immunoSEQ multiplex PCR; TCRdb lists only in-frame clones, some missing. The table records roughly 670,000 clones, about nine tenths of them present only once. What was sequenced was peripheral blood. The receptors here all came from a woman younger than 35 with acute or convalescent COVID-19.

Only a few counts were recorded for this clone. The DNA for the CDR3 is TGCGCCAGCAGCTCCGGGACTAGCGGCTACAATGAGCAGTTCTTC. Its translation is CASSSGTSGYNEQFF. The chain employs TRBV4-1 and TRBJ2-1; 11 bases line up with TRBD2. CDR1 is MGHRA and CDR2 is YSYEKL in the germline V gene. This CDR3 contains 15 residues. J gave up 3 bases and V 5 bases, and 3 bases lay outside the gene matches.

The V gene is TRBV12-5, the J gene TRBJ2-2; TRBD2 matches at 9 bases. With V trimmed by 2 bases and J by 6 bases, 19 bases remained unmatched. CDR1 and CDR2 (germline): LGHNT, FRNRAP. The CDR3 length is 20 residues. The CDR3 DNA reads TGTGCTAGTGGTTTGAAGAGCGGGGGGCCGGGAATAGGCCGTGCCGGGGAGCTGTTTTTT. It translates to CASGLKSGGPGIGRAGELFF.

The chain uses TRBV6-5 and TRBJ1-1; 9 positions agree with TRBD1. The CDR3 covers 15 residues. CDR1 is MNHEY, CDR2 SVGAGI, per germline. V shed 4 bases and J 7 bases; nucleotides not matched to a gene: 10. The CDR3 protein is CASSSEHRGRSEAFF. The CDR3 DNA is TGTGCCAGCAGTTCGGAGCACAGGGGGCGTAGTGAAGCTTTCTTT.

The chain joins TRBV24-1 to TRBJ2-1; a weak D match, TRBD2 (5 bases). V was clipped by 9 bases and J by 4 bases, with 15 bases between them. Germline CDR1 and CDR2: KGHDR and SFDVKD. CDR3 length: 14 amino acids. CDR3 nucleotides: TGTGCCACCCCGTGCGGGCTAGAGTACAATGAGCAGTTCTTC. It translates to CATPCGLEYNEQFF.

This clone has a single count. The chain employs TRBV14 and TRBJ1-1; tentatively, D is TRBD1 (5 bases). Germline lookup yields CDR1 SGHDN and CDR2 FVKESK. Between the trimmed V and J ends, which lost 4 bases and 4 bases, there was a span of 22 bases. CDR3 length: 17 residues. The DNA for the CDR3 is TGTGCCAGCAGCCCAACGCGGCGAGCCTCGGGGGGCACTGAAGCTTTCTTT. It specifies CASSPTRRASGGTEAFF.

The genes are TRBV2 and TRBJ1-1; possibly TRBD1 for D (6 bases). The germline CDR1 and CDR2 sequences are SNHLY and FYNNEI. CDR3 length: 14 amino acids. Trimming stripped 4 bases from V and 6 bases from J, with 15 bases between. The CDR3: CASSVVQGRAEAFF. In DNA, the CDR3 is TGTGCCAGCAGTGTGGTACAGGGTCGAGCTGAAGCTTTCTTT.

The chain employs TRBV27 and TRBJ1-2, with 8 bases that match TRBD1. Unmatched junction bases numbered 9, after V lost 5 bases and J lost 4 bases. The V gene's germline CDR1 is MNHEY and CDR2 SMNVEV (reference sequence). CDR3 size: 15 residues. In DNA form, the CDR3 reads TGTGCCAGCAGTCCGGGACAGGTCCACCGCTATGGCTACACCTTC. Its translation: CASSPGQVHRYGYTF.

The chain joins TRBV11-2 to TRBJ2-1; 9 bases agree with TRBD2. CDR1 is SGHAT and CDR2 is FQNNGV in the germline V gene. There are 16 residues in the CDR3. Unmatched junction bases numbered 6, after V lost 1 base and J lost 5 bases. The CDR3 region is CASSLVRRGGHNEQFF. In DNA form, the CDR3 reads TGTGCCAGCAGCTTAGTCCGGCGGGGGGGGCACAATGAGCAGTTCTTC.

The CDR3 DNA reads as TGTGCCAGCAGCTCCCAGGCCGGTTGGGATCAGCCCCAGCATTTT. It codes for CASSSQAGWDQPQHF. The chain uses TRBV7-2 and TRBJ1-5; D gene ambiguous. CDR3 size: 15 residues. In germline, CDR1 is SGHTA, CDR2 FQGNSA. V was clipped by 4 bases and J by 5 bases, with 15 bases between them.

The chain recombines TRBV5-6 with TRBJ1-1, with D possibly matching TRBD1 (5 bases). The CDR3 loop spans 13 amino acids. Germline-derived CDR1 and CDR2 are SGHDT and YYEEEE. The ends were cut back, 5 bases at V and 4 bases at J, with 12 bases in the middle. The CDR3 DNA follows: TGTGCCAGCAGTCCGGGGGTCGGCACTGAAGCTTTCTTT. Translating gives CASSPGVGTEAFF.

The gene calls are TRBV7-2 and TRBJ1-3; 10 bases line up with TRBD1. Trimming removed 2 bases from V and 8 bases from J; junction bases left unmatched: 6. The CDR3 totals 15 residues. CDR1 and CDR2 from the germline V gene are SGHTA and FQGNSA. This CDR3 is CASSLTGQGSHTIYF. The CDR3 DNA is TGTGCCAGCAGCTTAACGGGACAGGGGTCGCACACCATATATTTT.

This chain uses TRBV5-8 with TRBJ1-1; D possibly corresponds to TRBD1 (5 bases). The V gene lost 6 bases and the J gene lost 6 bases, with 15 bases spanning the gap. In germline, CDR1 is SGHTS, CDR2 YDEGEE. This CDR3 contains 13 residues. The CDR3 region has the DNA TGTGCCAGCAACCTCTCGGGGGGATCTGAAGCTTTCTTT. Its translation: CASNLSGGSEAFF.